This T cell receptor beta chain was recovered during a study of blood T cell repertoires in COVID-19 (dated by TCRdb to between 2020 and 2021). Background on the whole study: Samples from collaborators originated in the United States, Italy and Spain and spanned both the acute and convalescent phases of COVID-19. Where available, HLA class I and class II types were taken from metadata supplied by the sample provider and were not determined by assay-based typing. The sample metadata nearly always contained a de-identified subject ID, COVID-19 status, age in years and sex. Subjects who had been exposed to COVID-19, were actively infected with it, or had recovered from it provided the deeply sampled blood TCRbeta repertoires that made up the dataset. The material from the prospective study consisted of cDNA or gDNA derived from T cells, B-cell-depleted T cells, or PBMCs. A freely available public database, intended as a resource for researchers studying the immune response to SARS-CoV-2, is where the repertoires were released. The samples were drawn from two sources: the first 160 participants of the ongoing ImmuneRACE study, and approximately 1,300 subjects contributed by 6 global collaborators. Results and caveats for the whole study, not just this receptor: The quantity of clinical and demographic metadata differed by source and by participant and was supplied without curation.

According to the germline V gene (reference sequence), CDR1 reads GTSNPN and CDR2 reads SVGIG. The germline V end is reduced by 4 bases and the J end by 0 bases; junction bases left unmatched: 8. The CDR3 contains 17 residues, cysteine and phenylalanine counted. Kept here is only the CDR3 DNA, which spans 51 bases and is read in frame from base 1. In Seattle, one collaborating source enrolled patients while the infection was active and tracked those patients longitudinally over the course of disease. Each collaborating institution followed its own protocols to collect whole blood in K2EDTA tubes. For TCRbeta analysis, collaborator samples were shipped as frozen whole blood, as isolated PBMCs, or as DNA extracted from either sample type. In its sample, this clone was seen once. Its antigen is not yet known. Base-call qualities are not available, and no considerably larger clone is one nucleotide away.

TCRbeta CDR3 regions were amplified from genomic DNA by means of the immunoSEQ Assay, a bias-controlled multiplex PCR. In the original analysis: The number of nucleated cells in each sample was estimated by amplification of reference gene primers within the assay. To quantify the absolute abundance of each unique TCRbeta CDR3 rearrangement, sequence reads were collapsed and filtered. For each sample, productive Simpson clonality was calculated as the square root of Simpson's diversity index over productive rearrangements. Here the immuneACCESS table is served through TCRdb, limited to in-frame sequences with V and J called. Missing clones are a known gap in these copies; in checked studies unresolved V genes cover under half, and the rest lacks a known reason. V and J calls and clone size are given by that table; D and trimming were obtained from the DNA. Across this sample there are 250,000 or so clones, with around 90% seen only once. The top ten constitute approximately 2.1% of the sample.

This TCR came from a woman in her fifties or sixties with COVID-19, enrolled during active disease. The sequenced sample consisted of peripheral blood. The chain is assembled from TRBV30 and TRBJ2-6; 8 nucleotides in the junction match TRBD1. The CDR3 region reads CAWTQGASRSGANVLTF. The base sequence is TGTGCCTGGACGCAGGGGGCCTCCCGCTCTGGGGCCAACGTCCTGACTTTC.